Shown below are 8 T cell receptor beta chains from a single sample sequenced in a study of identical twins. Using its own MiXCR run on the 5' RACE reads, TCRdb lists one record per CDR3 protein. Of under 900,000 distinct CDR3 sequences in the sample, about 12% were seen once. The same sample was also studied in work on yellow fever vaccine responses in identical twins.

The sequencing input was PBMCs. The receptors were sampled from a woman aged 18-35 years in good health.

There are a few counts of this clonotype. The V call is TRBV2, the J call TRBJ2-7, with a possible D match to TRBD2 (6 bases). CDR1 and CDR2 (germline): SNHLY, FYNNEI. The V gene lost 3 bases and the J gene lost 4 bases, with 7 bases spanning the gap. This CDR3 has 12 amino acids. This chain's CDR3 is CASSEAGYEQYV. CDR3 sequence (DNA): TGTGCCAGCAGTGAGGCGGGGTACGAGCAGTACGTC.

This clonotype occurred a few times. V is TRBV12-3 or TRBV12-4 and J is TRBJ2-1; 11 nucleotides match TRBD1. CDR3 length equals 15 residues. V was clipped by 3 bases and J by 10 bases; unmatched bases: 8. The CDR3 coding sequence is TGTGCCAGCAGTTTTCAAGGGACAGGGGGATTCGAGCAGTTCTTC. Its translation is CASSFQGTGGFEQFF.

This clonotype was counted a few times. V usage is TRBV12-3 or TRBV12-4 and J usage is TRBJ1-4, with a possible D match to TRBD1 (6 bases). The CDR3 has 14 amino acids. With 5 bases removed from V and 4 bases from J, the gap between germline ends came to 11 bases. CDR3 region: CASSSRGFNEKLFF. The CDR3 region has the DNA TGTGCCAGCAGTAGCAGGGGATTTAATGAAAAACTGTTTTTT.

CDR3 DNA: TGCAGTGCTAGAGACTTAGCGGGAGGAGCGTACGAGCAGTACTTC. This sequence encodes CSARDLAGGAYEQYF. The rearrangement links TRBV20-1 to TRBJ2-7; TRBD2 matches 10 bases. The J segment lost 4 bases and the V segment lost 0 bases, leaving 6 bases of the junction unmatched. This CDR3 is 15 amino acids long. Per the germline V gene, CDR1 is DFQATT and CDR2 is SNEGSKA (reference sequence).

CDR3 coding DNA: TGTGCCAGCAGCCCAGGGATGGTGAAGCCCCAGCATTTT. Translated: CASSPGMVKPQHF. The genes are TRBV16 and TRBJ1-5; D perhaps matches TRBD1 (5 bases). This CDR3 contains 13 residues. Per germline, CDR1 KGHSY and CDR2 FQNENV. The V and J ends lost 4 bases and 8 bases respectively, with 12 bases between them. Full variable domain (missing parts from reference TRBV16 and TRBJ1-5): GEEVAQTPKHLVRGEGQKAKLYCAPIKGHSYVFWYQQVLKNEFKFLISFQNENVFDETGMPKERFSAKCLPNSPCSLEIQATKLEDSAVYFCASSPGMVKPQHFGDGTRLSIL.

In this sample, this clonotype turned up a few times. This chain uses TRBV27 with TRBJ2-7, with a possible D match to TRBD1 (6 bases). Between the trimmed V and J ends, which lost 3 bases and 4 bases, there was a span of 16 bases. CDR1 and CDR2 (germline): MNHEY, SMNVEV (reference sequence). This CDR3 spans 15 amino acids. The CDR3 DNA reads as TGTGCCAGCAGTTTGGGGGCTCGGAATTTTTACGAGCAGTACGTC. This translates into CASSLGARNFYEQYV.

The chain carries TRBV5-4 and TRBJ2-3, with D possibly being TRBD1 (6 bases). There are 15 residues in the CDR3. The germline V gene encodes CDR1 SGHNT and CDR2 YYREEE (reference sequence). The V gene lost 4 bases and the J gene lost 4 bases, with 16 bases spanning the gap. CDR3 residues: CASSRAQGIADTQYF. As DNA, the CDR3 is TGTGCCAGCAGCAGGGCCCAGGGGATCGCAGATACGCAGTATTTT.

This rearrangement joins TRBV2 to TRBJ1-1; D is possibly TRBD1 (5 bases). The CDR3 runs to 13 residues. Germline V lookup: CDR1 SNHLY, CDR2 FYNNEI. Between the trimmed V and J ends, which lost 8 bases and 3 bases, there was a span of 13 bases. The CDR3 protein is CASEGGVYTEAFF. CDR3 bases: TGTGCCAGCGAAGGAGGGGTGTACACTGAAGCTTTCTTT.